The TCR beta chain described here comes from a study of blood T cell repertoires in COVID-19. Whole-study context: Sources were T cells, B-cell-depleted T cells, or PBMCs; the material itself was cDNA or gDNA.

As processed by the authors: How many nucleated cells were present was estimated from reference gene primer amplification. Clones were read by immunoSEQ multiplex PCR, and TCRdb kept only the in-frame ones, dropping some. D and trimming were read from the DNA, whereas the V and J calls and clone size are those reported in that table. The table lists about 88,000 clones, roughly 88% of them singletons, with 11% in the top ten. Germline CDR1 is SNHLY and CDR2 is FYNNEI. The CDR3 loop spans 14 amino acids. The V and J ends lost 11 bases and 3 bases, in that order; junction bases with no gene match: 7. This sequence originates from a man aged 80 or over with acute or convalescent COVID-19. The specimen sequenced was peripheral blood. This chain joins TRBV2 and TRBJ2-3; 11 nucleotides align to TRBD1. As DNA, the CDR3 is TGTGCCGACAGGACAGGGGGCATGACAGATACGCAGTATTTT. It specifies CADRTGGMTDTQYF.